This T cell receptor beta chain derives from a study of blood T cell repertoires in COVID-19 (TCRdb year 2020). General notes on the study: The collaborator samples originated in the United States, Italy and Spain and spanned the acute and convalescent phases of COVID-19. The prospective study material was composed of cDNA or gDNA derived from T cells, B-cell-depleted T cells, or PBMCs. Deeply sampled blood TCRbeta repertoires from subjects exposed to, actively infected with, or recovered from COVID-19 were included in the dataset. A freely available public database, intended as a resource for researchers studying the immune response to SARS-CoV-2, is where the repertoires were released. Samples came from the ongoing ImmuneRACE study (first 160 participants) plus 1,254 subjects from 6 global collaborators. Nearly every sample came with metadata listing a de-identified subject ID, COVID-19 status, age in years and sex. Where HLA class I and class II types were available, the types were taken from metadata supplied by the sample provider, not from assay-based typing.

TCRbeta CDR3 regions were amplified from genomic DNA by means of the immunoSEQ Assay, a bias-controlled multiplex PCR. As for how the authors treated the data: Nucleated cell counts per sample were estimated from amplification of reference gene primers within the assay. Sequence reads were collapsed and filtered to measure the absolute abundance of every unique TCRbeta CDR3 rearrangement. For each sample, productive Simpson clonality was calculated by taking the square root of Simpson's diversity index across productive rearrangements. The table was pulled from immuneACCESS by TCRdb, which kept in-frame rearrangements only. Such tables lose some clones; where checked, under half of the loss comes from unresolved V genes, and the rest has no known cause. For V, J and clone size, that table is used; D and trimming come from the DNA. The sample table contains more than 35,000 clones; only one count was recorded for about 80% of them. The ten biggest clones cover 35% to 55% of the sample.

A word on this clone: Its antigen is currently not known. Base qualities were left out, and no much larger clone turns up one base away.

General findings and caveats noted by the study authors: The quantity of clinical and demographic metadata differed by source and by participant and was supplied without curation.

V trim: 8 bases; J trim: 9 bases; unmatched bases: 10. The germline V gene gives CDR1 as SQVTM and CDR2 as ANQGSEA. The CDR3 numbers 13 residues from cysteine through phenylalanine. Only CDR3 DNA is held: 39 bases, read in frame from base 1. The collaborating institutions used their own protocols to collect whole blood in K2EDTA tubes. Collaborator samples were shipped for TCRbeta analysis as frozen whole blood, isolated PBMCs, or DNA extracted from either sample type. Sequencing was carried out using peripheral blood. This clonotype originated in a woman older than 75 with acute or convalescent COVID-19. The sequence joins TRBV29-1 to TRBJ2-1, and 10 junction bases match TRBD2. The DNA is TGCAGCACCGAGCTAGCGGGGGCAGGTGAGCAGTTCTTC. This yields the protein CSTELAGAGEQFF.